The present entry profiles one TCR beta chain with its context. The record originates from a study of blood T cells in healthy people across ages. Germline CDR1 and CDR2: SNHLY and FYNNEI. V was pared by 3 bases and J by 5 bases, with 16 bases between. CDR3 length: 15 residues. The authors ran a second PCR of about 7 to 11 cycles using a sample-barcoded 5' primer and a J-beta primer mix. Per sample, CDR3-containing paired-end reads numbered at least 2.5 million. Each CDR3 protein gets one entry after TCRdb re-called the 5' RACE reads with MiXCR. In the table there are approximately 1,000,000 distinct CDR3 sequences, roughly two fifths of which are singletons.

V is TRBV2 and J is TRBJ1-1; possibly TRBD1 for D (5 bases). The receptor was derived from a man aged 18 to 30 in good health. Sequencing was done on a sample of blood. The CDR3 DNA follows: TGTGCCAGCAGTGAGCTTGTGGGGGGGAGAACTGAAGCTTTCTTT. Its protein is CASSELVGGRTEAFF.